This T cell receptor beta chain comes out of a study of T cell responses to AZD1222 COVID-19 vaccine. Overall study context: Pooling of second doses given at about 4 or about 12 weeks was done. Study-level points and caveats: After the peak T cell response, and only then, were repertoires sampled.

Regarding this clone: Its matching antigen is unknown.

CDR1 and CDR2 from the germline V gene are MNHNY and SVGAGI (reference sequence). V trimming: 7 bases; J trimming: 4 bases; junction bases outside the gene matches: 8. This CDR3 spans 14 amino acids. Sequencing was performed with immunoSEQ multiplex PCR; in TCRdb, only in-frame clones are kept and a portion is missing. The sample has around 70,000 clones; roughly 90% are singletons. This chain connects TRBV6-6 to TRBJ2-7, with 9 bases fitting TRBD1. The sequence came from an adult in good health. This specimen consisted of peripheral blood, obtained on day 0 of AZD1222 vaccination. The CDR3 coding sequence is TGTGCCAGCACCCTACAGGGGGCTCGGTACGAGCAGTACTTC. Its translation is CASTLQGARYEQYF.